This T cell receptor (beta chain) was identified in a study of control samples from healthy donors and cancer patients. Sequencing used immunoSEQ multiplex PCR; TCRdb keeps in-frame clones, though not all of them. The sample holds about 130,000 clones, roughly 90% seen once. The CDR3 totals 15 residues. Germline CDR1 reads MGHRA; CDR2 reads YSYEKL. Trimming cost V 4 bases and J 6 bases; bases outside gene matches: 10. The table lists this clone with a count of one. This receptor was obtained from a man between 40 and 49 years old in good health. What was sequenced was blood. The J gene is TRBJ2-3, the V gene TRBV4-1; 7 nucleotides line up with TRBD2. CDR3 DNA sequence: TGCGCCAGCAGCCTTCAAGCGGGGCTGTTGGATACGCAGTATTTT. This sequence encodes CASSLQAGLLDTQYF.